Presented here are 29 T cell receptor beta chains from one specimen sequenced in a study of glioma-infiltrating T cells. Using RNA template, CDR3s of TCR alpha and beta were amplified with iRepertoire arm-PCR. TCRdb re-called the multiplex PCR reads through MiXCR, storing one row per CDR3 protein. This sample carries 90,000 or so distinct CDR3 sequences, around 40% of them seen once, and the ten largest clones take 35% to 45%. Sequencing used glioma tissue, nonneoplastic brain tissue, or PBMCs (not recorded which). The receptors shown here come from a human donor with low-grade glioma or glioblastoma, undergoing nonglioma brain surgery, or in good health (not recorded which).

Notes on this clonotype: A much larger clone differs by one base, so this may be a read error. CDR3 nucleotides: TGTGCCAGCAGCTTAGCGCTCAACTCTGGGGCCGACGTCCTGACTTTC. Encoded protein: CASSLALNSGADVLTF. The chain is built from TRBV7-2 and TRBJ2-6; a possible D gene is TRBD1 (5 bases). CDR1 and CDR2 (germline): SGHTA, FQGNSA. The length of the CDR3 is 16 residues.

This chain joins TRBV2 and TRBJ2-1, with a tentative D call TRBD1 (5 bases). Per germline, CDR1 SNHLY and CDR2 FYNNEI. This CDR3 contains 14 residues. The DNA for the CDR3 is TGTGACGCTAGAAGGGGCGAGACCTCCCCCGAGCAGTTCTTC. Translation gives CDARRGETSPEQFF.

This clonotype showed up many times. V is TRBV28 and J is TRBJ2-1; tentative D call: TRBD1 (6 bases). V shed 5 bases and J shed 6 bases, with 14 bases lying between them. The CDR3 length is 14 residues. Germline lookup yields CDR1 MDHEN and CDR2 SYDVKM. The chain's CDR3 is CASSMDSNFNEQFF. CDR3 bases: TGTGCCAGCAGTATGGACAGCAACTTCAATGAGCAGTTCTTC.

This clonotype was observed at least ten times. The genes are TRBV6-1 and TRBJ2-1; 11 bases fit TRBD1. The germline gives CDR1 MNHNS, CDR2 SASEGT. The V gene end was trimmed by 5 bases and the J gene end by 7 bases; junction bases not matched to a gene: 4. The CDR3 has 14 amino acids. Here the CDR3 DNA reads TGTGCCAGCAGTTGGACAGGGGGCTCGAATGAGCAGTTCTTC. As protein: CASSWTGGSNEQFF.

This clonotype was recorded at least ten times. This chain uses TRBV7-6 with TRBJ2-7; TRBD2 matches at 8 bases. The ends lost 0 bases at V and 9 bases at J; junction bases unmatched: 10. This CDR3 spans 15 amino acids. Germline lookup yields CDR1 SGHVS and CDR2 FNYEAQ. The CDR3 coding sequence is TGTGCCAGCAGCTTAGCCAGAAATAGCGGGGACCCGCAGTACTTC. Translating gives CASSLARNSGDPQYF.

This clonotype was counted many times. The genes are TRBV6-9 and TRBJ2-5; no clear D. The ends were cut back, 10 bases at V and 3 bases at J, with 3 bases in the middle. The CDR3 is made up of 9 amino acids. From germline, CDR1 is MNHGY and CDR2 SVAAGI. The CDR3 coding sequence is TGTGCCATTGAAGAGACCCAGTACTTC. Residues: CAIEETQYF.

At least ten counts were recorded for this clonotype. Possible read error: a much larger clone is one base away. The V call is TRBV6-2 or TRBV6-3, the J call TRBJ2-1; 9 bases fit TRBD2. The CDR3 spans 16 residues. With 2 bases clipped from V and 7 bases from J, the junction kept 9 bases outside the gene matches. From germline, CDR1 is MNHEY and CDR2 SVGEGT. The CDR3 nucleotides read TGTGCCAGCAGTTACGGCGGGGGGGGAAGGGGGAATGAGCAGTTCTTC. It codes for CASSYGGGGRGNEQFF.

The chain is built from TRBV6-6 and TRBJ2-2; D might be TRBD1 or TRBD2, each matching 5 bases. The CDR3 length is 14 residues. Trimming removed 5 bases at V and 4 bases at J, with 11 bases between. Germline lookup yields CDR1 MNHNY and CDR2 SVGAGI (reference sequence). The CDR3 DNA is TGTGCCAGCAGTAAAACTAGGGGCACCGGGGAGCTGTTTTTT. The encoded protein is CASSKTRGTGELFF.

In this sample, this clonotype turned up many times. V is TRBV7-2 and J is TRBJ1-4; tentatively, D is TRBD1 (6 bases). The germline V gene encodes CDR1 SGHTA and CDR2 FQGNSA. Trimming cost V 7 bases and J 4 bases, with 13 bases left between them. The CDR3 loop spans 14 amino acids. The CDR3 sequence is CASTFDRLNEKLFF. The CDR3 region has the DNA TGTGCCAGCACCTTCGACAGGCTTAATGAAAAACTGTTTTTT.

This clonotype was recorded once. One junction end disagrees with the germline gene, perhaps due to a read error. This rearrangement joins TRBV25-1 to TRBJ1-4; maybe TRBD1 (5 bases). The CDR3 is 15 amino acids. CDR1 is MGHDK and CDR2 is SYGVNS in the germline V gene. CDR3 coding DNA: TGTGCCAGCAGTGCGGCAGGGTTACGGAGTGAAAAACTTTTTTTT. This sequence encodes CASSAAGLRSEKLFF.

In this sample, this clonotype turned up many times. The V gene is TRBV29-1, the J gene TRBJ2-3; D remains unclear. V was pared by 0 bases and J by 4 bases, with 2 bases between. The CDR3 spans 11 residues. The germline CDR1 and CDR2 sequences are SQVTM and ANQGSEA. The CDR3 nucleotides read TGCAGCGTTGAAGACTCAGATACGCAGTATTTT. The encoded protein is CSVEDSDTQYF.

There are many counts of this clonotype. The chain joins TRBV12-3 or TRBV12-4 to TRBJ1-2; maybe TRBD1 (6 bases). The CDR3 loop spans 16 amino acids. V dropped 3 bases and J dropped 1 base, with 15 bases sitting between them. CDR3 DNA sequence: TGTGCCAGCAGTTTCCCTCGGGACACCCGTAACTATGGCTACACCTTC. Its protein is CASSFPRDTRNYGYTF.

This clonotype appeared a single time. In DNA form, the CDR3 reads TGTGCCAGTAATCGGGGGACAGATAGCTCCTACAATGAGCAGTTCTTC. Residues: CASNRGTDSSYNEQFF. The chain joins TRBV19 to TRBJ2-1; D may be TRBD1 (7 bases). The germline V gene encodes CDR1 LNHDA and CDR2 SQIVND (reference sequence). V lost 7 bases and J lost 0, with 16 bases in between. This CDR3 spans 16 amino acids.

This clonotype has a count of ten or more. The V call is TRBV12-3 or TRBV12-4, the J call TRBJ2-7; possibly TRBD1 or TRBD2 for D (6 bases each). The CDR3 contains 14 residues. Between the trimmed V and J ends, which lost 6 bases and 4 bases, there was a span of 16 bases. CDR3 coding DNA: TGTGCCAGCAGCGCAGGGCAGGGGAGGTACGAGCAGTACTTC. Encoded protein: CASSAGQGRYEQYF.

Remarks on this clonotype: Mismatch with germline at one junction end may stem from a read error. The chain uses TRBV28 and TRBJ2-1, with TRBD1 matching 7 bases. CDR1 is MDHEN, CDR2 SYDVKM, per germline. The CDR3 consists of 16 residues. CDR3 DNA: TGTGCCAGCAGTTTTCGAGGCAGGGGGTCGAGGAATGAGGAGCTCTTC. This encodes CASSFRGRGSRNEELF.

About this clonotype itself: A much larger clone lies a single base off, so this may be a read error. This sequence joins TRBV24-1 and TRBJ2-4; 8 nucleotides line up with TRBD1. The CDR3 is made up of 15 amino acids. Looked up from germline, CDR1 is KGHDR and CDR2 is SFDVKD. The V and J ends lost 3 bases and 6 bases, in that order; junction bases with no gene match: 6. CDR3 sequence (DNA): TGTGCCACCAGTGATCCTCAGGGGGCTGTAAACATTCAGTACTTC. Its translation: CATSDPQGAVNIQYF.

This clonotype was recorded at least ten times. The chain links TRBV18 to TRBJ2-5; no definite D call. The germline CDR1 and CDR2 sequences are KGHSH and LQKENI. The CDR3 consists of 12 residues. The V and J ends lost 3 bases and 7 bases respectively, with 9 bases between them. DNA of the CDR3: TGTGCCAGCTCACCTCTGGGTTGGACCCAGTACTTC. Protein sequence: CASSPLGWTQYF.

The chain links TRBV12-3 or TRBV12-4 to TRBJ2-7; TRBD2 is a possible D gene (5 bases). The length of the CDR3 is 12 residues. V was shortened by 5 bases and J by 10 bases, with 15 bases between the two germline ends. The CDR3 protein is CASSPRGKTQYF. CDR3 nucleotides: TGTGCCAGCAGTCCCCGGGGAAAGACACAGTACTTC.

This clonotype was counted at least ten times. CDR3 coding DNA: TGTGCCACCAGCAGAGATGTGGGAGGAGGAAACACCATATATTTT. Amino acid sequence: CATSRDVGGGNTIYF. The gene calls are TRBV15 and TRBJ1-3; no reliable D call. The CDR3 totals 15 residues. Trimming cost V 0 bases and J 4 bases, with 10 bases left between them. The germline V gene has CDR1 LNHNV and CDR2 YYDKDF (reference sequence).

The rearrangement joins TRBV7-2 to TRBJ1-2; D uncertain. The CDR3 sequence is 16 residues long. CDR1 and CDR2 from the germline V gene are SGHTA and FQGNSA. The V and J ends lost 8 bases and 4 bases respectively, with 23 bases between them. The CDR3 DNA is TGTGCCAGCTGCCTAGTAGCGGTTCTGGACCTCTATGGCTACACCTTC. It specifies CASCLVAVLDLYGYTF.

With respect to this clonotype: A junction end diverges from the germline sequence, so it may reflect a read error. The DNA for the CDR3 is TGTGCCGGTAGTTCACAGGGGAGTGGCCAGCAGTACTTC. Amino acids: CAGSSQGSGQQYF. The chain combines TRBV19 with TRBJ2-7; 7 positions agree with TRBD1. The germline gives CDR1 LNHDA, CDR2 SQIVND (reference sequence). This CDR3 region has 13 residues.

This clonotype was seen just once. At one end, the junction sequence differs from germline, possibly due to a read error. For the CDR3, the DNA is TGCAGTGGGGGCGGACAGTGGTCCTACGATGAGCAGTTCTTC. Residues: CSGGGQWSYDEQFF. The chain has TRBV20-1 and TRBJ2-1; tentatively, D is TRBD1 (6 bases). This CDR3 has 14 amino acids. Germline V gene sequence: CDR1 DFQATT, CDR2 SNEGSKA (reference sequence).

This chain joins TRBV28 and TRBJ2-7; 11 positions match TRBD1. In germline, CDR1 is MDHEN, CDR2 SYDVKM. There are 16 residues in the CDR3. J was trimmed by 1 base and V by 6 bases; bases with no gene match: 8. The CDR3 loop reads CASSQYGTGGSYEQYF. DNA of the CDR3: TGTGCCAGCAGCCAATACGGGACAGGGGGATCCTACGAGCAGTACTTC.

The chain carries TRBV5-6 and TRBJ1-3; no clear D. CDR3 length: 16 amino acids. With 3 bases removed from V and 0 bases from J, the gap between germline ends came to 13 bases. Germline CDR1 is SGHDT and CDR2 is YYEEEE. The CDR3 DNA is TGTGCCAGCAGCTCAATCAGAGAGGACTCTGGAAACACCATATATTTT. This gives the protein CASSSIREDSGNTIYF.

This clonotype appeared a few times. The gene calls are TRBV5-6 and TRBJ2-5, with D perhaps TRBD2 (7 bases). The CDR3 has 17 amino acids. The V end lost 4 bases, the J end lost 4 bases, and 23 bases lay between the germline ends. Germline CDR1 is SGHDT and CDR2 is YYEEEE. DNA for the CDR3: TGTGCCAGCAGCCGAACTAGCGAGGGGGATAATCGAGAGACCCAGTACTTC. This translates into CASSRTSEGDNRETQYF.

In this sample, this clonotype turned up many times. This chain uses TRBV7-2 with TRBJ2-1; TRBD2 is a possible D gene (5 bases). Trimming took off 5 bases at V and 9 bases at J, with 11 bases between the two ends. Germline lookup yields CDR1 SGHTA and CDR2 FQGNSA. This CDR3 is 12 amino acids long. The CDR3 coding sequence is TGTGCCAGCAGCCGAACTAGTTTTGAGCAGTTCTTC. It codes for CASSRTSFEQFF.

The sample holds many counts of this clonotype. The V and J genes are TRBV19 and TRBJ2-7, with 7 bases lining up with TRBD1. CDR3 size: 14 residues. Unmatched junction bases numbered 6, after V lost 5 bases and J lost 2 bases. CDR1 LNHDA and CDR2 SQIVND come from the germline V gene (reference sequence). CDR3 DNA: TGTGCCAGTAGTGCGAGGGGACAGACCTACGAGCAGTACTTC. Its protein is CASSARGQTYEQYF.

This clonotype was recorded at least ten times. This chain joins TRBV6-1 and TRBJ1-1; the match to TRBD1 covers 7 bases. V lost 6 bases and J lost 4; bases outside the gene matches: 8. CDR3 length: 14 residues. CDR1 and CDR2 (germline): MNHNS, SASEGT. CDR3 protein: CASSRDRVVTEAFF. The CDR3 bases are TGTGCCAGCAGCAGAGACAGGGTCGTCACTGAAGCTTTCTTT.

Concerning this clonotype: A much larger clone lies a single base off, so this may be a read error. This chain links TRBV11-2 with TRBJ2-3; no definite D call. Germline V gene sequence: CDR1 SGHAT, CDR2 FQNNGV. Trimming stripped 5 bases from V and 8 bases from J, with 8 bases between. The CDR3 spans 11 residues. CDR3 DNA sequence: TGTGCCAGCAGCCCAATGGTTACGCAGTATTTT. Translated: CASSPMVTQYF.